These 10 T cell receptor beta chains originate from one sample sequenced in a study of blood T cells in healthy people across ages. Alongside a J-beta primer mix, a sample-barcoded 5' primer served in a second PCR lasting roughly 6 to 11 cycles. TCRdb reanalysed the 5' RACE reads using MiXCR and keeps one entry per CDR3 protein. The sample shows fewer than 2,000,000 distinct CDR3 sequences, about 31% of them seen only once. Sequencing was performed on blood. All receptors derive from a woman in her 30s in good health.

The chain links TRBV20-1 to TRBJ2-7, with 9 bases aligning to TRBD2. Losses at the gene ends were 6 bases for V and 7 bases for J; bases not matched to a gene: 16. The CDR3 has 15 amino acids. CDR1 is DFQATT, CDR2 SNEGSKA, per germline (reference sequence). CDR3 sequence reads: CSALSLAGLFWEQYF. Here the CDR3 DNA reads TGCAGTGCGTTATCACTAGCGGGCCTCTTTTGGGAGCAGTACTTC.

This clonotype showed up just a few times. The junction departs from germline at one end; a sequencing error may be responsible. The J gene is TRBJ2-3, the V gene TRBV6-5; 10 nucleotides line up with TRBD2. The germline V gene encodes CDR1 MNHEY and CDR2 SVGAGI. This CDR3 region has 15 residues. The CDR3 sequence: CASSLAGGRTGTQYF. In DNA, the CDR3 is TGTGCCAGCAGTTTAGCGGGGGGCCGCACAGGTACGCAGTATTTT.

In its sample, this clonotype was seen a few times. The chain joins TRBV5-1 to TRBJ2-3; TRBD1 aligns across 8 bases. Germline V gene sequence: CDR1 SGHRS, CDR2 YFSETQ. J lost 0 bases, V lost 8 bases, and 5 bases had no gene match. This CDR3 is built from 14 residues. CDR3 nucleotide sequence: TGCGCCAGTGGACAGGGCCCCAGCACAGATACGCAGTATTTT. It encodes CASGQGPSTDTQYF.

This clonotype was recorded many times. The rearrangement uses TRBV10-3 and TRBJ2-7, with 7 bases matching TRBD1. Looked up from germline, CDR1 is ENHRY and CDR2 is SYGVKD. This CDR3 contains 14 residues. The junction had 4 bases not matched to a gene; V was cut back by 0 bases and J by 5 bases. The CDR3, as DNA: TGTGCCATCAGTGAGTCTGGGACAGCTAACGAGCAGTACTTC. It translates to CAISESGTANEQYF.

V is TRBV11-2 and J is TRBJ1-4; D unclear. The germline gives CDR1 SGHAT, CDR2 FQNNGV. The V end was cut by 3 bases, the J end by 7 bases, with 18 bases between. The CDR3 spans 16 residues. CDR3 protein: CASSFTGESAAEKLFF. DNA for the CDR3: TGTGCCAGCAGCTTCACGGGAGAATCGGCTGCTGAAAAACTGTTTTTT.

The CDR3 region is CASRDSGRGADTQYF. As DNA, the CDR3 is TGTGCCAGCAGAGATAGCGGGAGAGGGGCGGATACGCAGTATTTT. V gene TRBV12-3 or TRBV12-4 combines with J gene TRBJ2-3; 9 bases match TRBD2. The J segment lost 6 bases and the V segment lost 6 bases, leaving 10 bases of the junction unmatched. The CDR3 has 15 residues.

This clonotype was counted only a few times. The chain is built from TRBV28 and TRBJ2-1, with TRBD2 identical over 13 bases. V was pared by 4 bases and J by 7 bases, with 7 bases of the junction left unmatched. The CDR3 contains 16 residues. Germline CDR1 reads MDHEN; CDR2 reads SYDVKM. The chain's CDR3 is CASSWITSGRENEQFF. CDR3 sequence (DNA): TGTGCCAGCAGTTGGATAACTAGCGGGAGGGAGAATGAGCAGTTCTTC. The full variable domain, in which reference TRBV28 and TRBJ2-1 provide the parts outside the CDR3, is DVKVTQSSRYLVKRTGEKVFLECVQDMDHENMFWYRQDPGLGLRLIYFSYDVKMKEKGDIPEGYSVSREKKERFSLILESASTNQTSMYLCASSWITSGRENEQFFGPGTRLTVL.

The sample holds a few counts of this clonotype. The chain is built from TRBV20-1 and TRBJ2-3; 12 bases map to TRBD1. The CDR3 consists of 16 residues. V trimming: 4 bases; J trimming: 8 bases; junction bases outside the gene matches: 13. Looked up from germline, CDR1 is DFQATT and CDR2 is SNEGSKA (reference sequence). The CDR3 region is CSATTGQGAGRGTQYF. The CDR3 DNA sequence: TGCAGTGCTACCACGGGACAGGGGGCCGGCAGGGGTACGCAGTATTTT.

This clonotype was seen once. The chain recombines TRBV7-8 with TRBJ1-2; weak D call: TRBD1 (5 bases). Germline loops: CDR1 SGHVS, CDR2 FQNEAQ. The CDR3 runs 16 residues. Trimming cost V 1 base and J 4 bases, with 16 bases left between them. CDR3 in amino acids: CASSLEGGTSGYGYTF. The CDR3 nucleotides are TGTGCCAGCAGCTTAGAGGGCGGGACGTCCGGCTATGGCTACACCTTC.

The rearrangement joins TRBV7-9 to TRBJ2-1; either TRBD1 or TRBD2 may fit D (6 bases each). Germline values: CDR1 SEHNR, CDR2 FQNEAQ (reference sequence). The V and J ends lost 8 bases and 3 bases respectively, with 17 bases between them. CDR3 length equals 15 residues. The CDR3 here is CASVLRGDSYNEQFF. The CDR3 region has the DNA TGTGCCAGCGTCCTGAGGGGGGATAGCTACAATGAGCAGTTCTTC.